The TCR beta chain under discussion was sequenced for a study of neoadjuvant anti-PD-1 for oral cavity cancer. Survey sequencing of tumors mostly used 4.8 ug DNA, two replicates. TCRdb's copy holds only in-frame clones and misses some; the assay was immunoSEQ multiplex PCR. The profile shows 40,000 or so clones, roughly two fifths of them singletons. Time point given: after neoadjuvant nivolumab, at surgical resection. Source: tumor tissue, taken after nivolumab (anti-PD-1) treatment. This TCR came from a person aged 35-79 years with oral cavity squamous cell carcinoma.

Here the CDR3 DNA reads TGTGCCGCCGCCCCCTCTCTAGGAGAGACCCAGTACTTC. This translates into CAAAPSLGETQYF. This sequence joins TRBV19 and TRBJ2-5; D call uncertain. This CDR3 comprises 13 residues. The V gene lost 11 bases and the J gene lost 4 bases, with 17 bases spanning the gap. Per the germline V gene, CDR1 is LNHDA and CDR2 is SQIVND (reference sequence).